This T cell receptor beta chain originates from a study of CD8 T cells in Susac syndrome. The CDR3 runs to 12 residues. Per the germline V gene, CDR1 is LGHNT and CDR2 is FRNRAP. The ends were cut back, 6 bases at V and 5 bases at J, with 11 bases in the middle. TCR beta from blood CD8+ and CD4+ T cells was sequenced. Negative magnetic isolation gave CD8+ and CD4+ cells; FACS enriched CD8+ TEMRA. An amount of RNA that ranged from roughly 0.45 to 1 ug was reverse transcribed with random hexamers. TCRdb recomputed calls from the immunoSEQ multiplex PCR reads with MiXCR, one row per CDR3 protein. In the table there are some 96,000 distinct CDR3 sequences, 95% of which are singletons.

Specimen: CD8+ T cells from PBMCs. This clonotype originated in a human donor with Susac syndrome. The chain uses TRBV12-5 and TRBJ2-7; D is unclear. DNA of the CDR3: TGTGCTAGTGGACTCGGACGGAACGAGCAGTACTTC. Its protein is CASGLGRNEQYF.